These 32 T cell receptor beta chains came from one sample sequenced in a study of blood T cell repertoires in COVID-19. Sequencing used immunoSEQ multiplex PCR; TCRdb keeps in-frame clones, though not all of them. The data contain around 270,000 clones, 80% to 90% of them singletons. The sample consisted of PBMCs or T cells enriched from blood (not recorded which). The receptors stem from a woman aged 40 to 49 who had been exposed to COVID-19.

The chain is built from TRBV14 and TRBJ2-3; D is undetermined. The V gene's germline CDR1 is SGHDN and CDR2 FVKESK. Trimming shortened V by 4 bases and J by 3 bases, and 8 bases separated the two germline ends. The CDR3 runs to 13 residues. The DNA of the CDR3 is TGTGCCAGCAGCCCGACTGGAACAGATACGCAGTATTTT. Encoded protein: CASSPTGTDTQYF. Drawing the rest from reference TRBV14 and TRBJ2-3, the complete variable domain is EAGVTQFPSHSVIEKGQTVTLRCDPISGHDNLYWYRRVMGKEIKFLLHFVKESKQDESGMPNNRFLAERTGGTYSTLKVQPAELEDSGVYFCASSPTGTDTQYFGPGTRLTVL.

The chain links TRBV14 to TRBJ2-2; the match to TRBD1 covers 8 bases. The germline V gene has CDR1 SGHDN and CDR2 FVKESK. CDR3 length: 16 amino acids. V was clipped by 0 bases and J by 9 bases; unmatched bases: 9. The CDR3 coding sequence is TGTGCCAGCAGCCAAGATCTTCGACAGGGGAACAGGGAGCTGTTTTTT. Amino acid sequence: CASSQDLRQGNRELFF.

This clone appeared a few times. The chain recombines TRBV10-3 with TRBJ1-1; D is ambiguous. With 3 bases removed from V and 1 base from J, the gap between germline ends came to 9 bases. This CDR3 region has 14 residues. CDR1 and CDR2 (germline): ENHRY, SYGVKD. CDR3 in amino acids: CAISDIRRNTEAFF. CDR3 DNA: TGTGCCATCAGTGATATTAGGAGGAACACTGAAGCTTTCTTT.

The V call is TRBV30, the J call TRBJ1-4, with D unclear. The V gene's germline CDR1 is GTSNPN and CDR2 SVGIG (reference sequence). V gave up 0 bases and J gave up 8 bases, with 16 bases separating them. The CDR3 has 15 amino acids. CDR3 in amino acids: CAWSVAGRDGEKLFF. The CDR3 coding sequence is TGTGCCTGGAGTGTAGCTGGGCGCGATGGGGAAAAACTGTTTTTT.

The chain carries TRBV5-6 and TRBJ1-1; 9 bases align to TRBD1. CDR1 and CDR2 from the germline V gene are SGHDT and YYEEEE. The CDR3 is 17 amino acids. Trimming at V came to 0 bases and at J to 0 bases, leaving 6 bases not matched to a gene. CDR3 in amino acids: CASSLVPGQGLNTEAFF. CDR3 nucleotides: TGTGCCAGCAGCTTGGTCCCGGGACAGGGACTGAACACTGAAGCTTTCTTT.

The chain couples TRBV5-4 to TRBJ2-5; 8 bases agree with TRBD2. Germline V gives CDR1 SGHNT, CDR2 YYREEE (reference sequence). The CDR3 spans 14 residues. The V and J ends lost 3 bases and 4 bases, in that order; junction bases with no gene match: 5. The CDR3 sequence: CASSSAGVGETQYF. CDR3 DNA sequence: TGTGCCAGCAGCTCAGCGGGGGTGGGAGAGACCCAGTACTTC.

The V call is TRBV6-2 or TRBV6-3, the J call TRBJ2-3; D might be TRBD2 (5 bases). CDR1 MNHEY and CDR2 SVGEGT come from the germline V gene. This CDR3 has 15 amino acids. The germline V and J ends were trimmed by 5 bases and 2 bases, with 14 bases remaining between them. The CDR3 protein is CASSPPGLDTDTQYF. The CDR3 DNA is TGTGCCAGCAGTCCCCCAGGACTTGACACAGATACGCAGTATTTT.

J is TRBJ2-3 and V is TRBV19, with TRBD2 matching over 7 bases. V lost 0 bases, J lost 0 bases, and 3 bases stayed unmatched. This CDR3 contains 16 residues. Germline CDR1 is LNHDA and CDR2 is SQIVND (reference sequence). In DNA, the CDR3 is TGTGCCAGTAGTATAGATCTAGCGGCTAGCACAGATACGCAGTATTTT. This gives the protein CASSIDLAASTDTQYF.

V and J are TRBV5-6 and TRBJ2-1, with 7 bases fitting TRBD2. In germline, CDR1 is SGHDT, CDR2 YYEEEE. This CDR3 has 16 amino acids. V shed 4 bases, J shed 1 base, and the junction held 8 bases outside the gene matches. The CDR3 DNA sequence: TGTGCCAGCAGCCTGGAGCTAGCGGAGTCCTACAATGAGCAGTTCTTC. Amino acid sequence: CASSLELAESYNEQFF.

This chain connects TRBV3-1 (or the pseudogene TRBV3-2) to TRBJ1-4; perhaps TRBD1 as D (6 bases). There are 16 residues in the CDR3. The germline CDR1 and CDR2 sequences are LGHDT and YNNKEL (reference sequence). The V gene lost 1 base and the J gene lost 5 bases, with 14 bases spanning the gap. The CDR3: CASSQARGAGNEKLFF. The DNA of the CDR3 is TGTGCCAGCAGCCAAGCCCGGGGGGCAGGGAATGAAAAACTGTTTTTT.

As regards this clone: Other DNA sequences in the sample encode the same CDR3. The V call is TRBV29-1, the J call TRBJ2-2; D is perhaps TRBD2 (5 bases). The CDR3 runs to 14 residues. Germline lookup yields CDR1 SQVTM and CDR2 ANQGSEA. Trimming stripped 7 bases from V and 0 bases from J, with 12 bases between. This CDR3 reads CSAEPGTNTGELFF. The CDR3 DNA sequence: TGCAGCGCGGAACCGGGGACGAACACCGGGGAGCTGTTTTTT.

This chain links TRBV6-4 with TRBJ2-1, with D unclear. This CDR3 comprises 12 residues. Trimming stripped 4 bases from V and 8 bases from J, with 9 bases between. CDR1 and CDR2 from the germline V gene are MRHNA and SNTAGT. For the CDR3, the DNA is TGTGCCAGCAGTGTTGGCCCCGATGAGCAGTTCTTC. It yields the protein CASSVGPDEQFF.

V gene TRBV28 combines with J gene TRBJ1-2, with D possibly matching TRBD1 (5 bases). This CDR3 is built from 16 residues. The germline V gene has CDR1 MDHEN and CDR2 SYDVKM. Trimming cost V 8 bases and J 2 bases, with 21 bases left between them. CDR3 sequence: CASLDGAGQQNYGYTF. The CDR3, as DNA: TGTGCCAGCCTCGACGGCGCGGGGCAGCAGAACTATGGCTACACCTTC.

This sequence joins TRBV28 and TRBJ2-1, with 7 nucleotides matching TRBD2. The germline V gene has CDR1 MDHEN and CDR2 SYDVKM. The V segment lost 1 base and the J segment 7 bases; nucleotides outside the gene matches: 4. The CDR3 contains 14 residues. The CDR3 protein is CASSLSGTTNEQFF. The CDR3 nucleotides read TGTGCCAGCAGTTTATCCGGGACTACGAATGAGCAGTTCTTC.

This chain's CDR3 is CASSHRGRPNPYEQYF. The CDR3 bases are TGTGCCAGCAGCCATCGCGGGCGTCCCAACCCCTACGAGCAGTACTTC. The rearrangement joins TRBV4-2 to TRBJ2-7, with a possible D match to TRBD2 (5 bases). The germline V gene encodes CDR1 LGHNA and CDR2 YNFKEQ. The CDR3 extends over 16 amino acids. V gave up 3 bases and J gave up 2 bases, with 17 bases separating them.

This sequence joins TRBV5-1 and TRBJ1-4; 8 bases align to TRBD1. Losses at the gene ends were 1 base for V and 4 bases for J; bases not matched to a gene: 3. The CDR3 sequence is 15 residues long. The germline CDR1 and CDR2 sequences are SGHRS and YFSETQ. CDR3 sequence: CASSLSGQGNEKLFF. The CDR3 bases are TGCGCCAGCAGCTTGTCAGGACAGGGTAATGAAAAACTGTTTTTT.

V is TRBV5-8 and J is TRBJ2-1; 10 nucleotides align to TRBD2. The CDR3 contains 13 residues. The V gene end was trimmed by 6 bases and the J gene end by 9 bases; junction bases not matched to a gene: 6. Germline CDR1 is SGHTS and CDR2 is YDEGEE. The CDR3 DNA sequence: TGTGCCAGCAAGCTAGCGGGAGTGGGTGAGCAGTTCTTC. Its translation is CASKLAGVGEQFF.

The chain links TRBV3-1 (or the pseudogene TRBV3-2) to TRBJ1-5; the D is unclear. V shed 5 bases and J shed 2 bases, with 7 bases lying between them. The CDR3 runs to 13 residues. Per the germline V gene, CDR1 is LGHDT and CDR2 is YNNKEL (reference sequence). The CDR3 here is CASSTRGNQPQHF. The CDR3, as DNA: TGTGCCAGCAGCACACGGGGCAATCAGCCCCAGCATTTT.

This chain links TRBV7-8 with TRBJ2-1; 10 nucleotides align to TRBD2. CDR1 SGHVS and CDR2 FQNEAQ come from the germline V gene. CDR3 length equals 16 residues. V dropped 2 bases and J dropped 3; count of bases not matched to a gene: 4. The CDR3 DNA is TGTGCCAGCAGCTTACGCGGGACTAGCGTCTACAATGAGCAGTTCTTC. Translating it yields CASSLRGTSVYNEQFF. Variable domain in full (rest from reference TRBV7-8 and TRBJ2-1): GAGVSQSPRYKVAKRGQDVALRCDPISGHVSLFWYQQALGQGPEFLTYFQNEAQLDKSGLPSDRFFAERPEGSVSTLKIQRTQQEDSAVYLCASSLRGTSVYNEQFFGPGTRLTVL.

V is TRBV10-3 and J is TRBJ2-1; D remains unclear. The V end was cut by 5 bases, the J end by 9 bases, with 11 bases between. The CDR3 covers 12 residues. The germline V gene encodes CDR1 ENHRY and CDR2 SYGVKD. The CDR3 DNA reads as TGTGCCATCAGTTTCTCAGCGACTGAGCAGTTCTTC. Amino acids: CAISFSATEQFF.

The V call is TRBV29-1, the J call TRBJ1-2; 12 nucleotides line up with TRBD1. Germline values: CDR1 SQVTM, CDR2 ANQGSEA. The CDR3 length is 13 residues. V trimming: 6 bases; J trimming: 5 bases; junction bases outside the gene matches: 4. CDR3 loop: CSVPGQGAYGYTF. CDR3 nucleotides: TGCAGCGTCCCGGGACAGGGGGCTTATGGCTACACCTTC.

The J gene is TRBJ2-5, the V gene TRBV5-1; a weak D match, TRBD2 (5 bases). The ends were cut back, 0 bases at V and 3 bases at J, with 6 bases in the middle. Germline-derived CDR1 and CDR2 are SGHRS and YFSETQ. This CDR3 comprises 13 residues. The CDR3 coding sequence is TGCGCCAGCAGCTTGGCGGGGAAAGAGACCCAGTACTTC. This encodes CASSLAGKETQYF.

This rearrangement joins TRBV6-5 to TRBJ1-2; D remains unclear. Trimming pared 8 bases from V and 2 bases from J, leaving 12 bases between. CDR3 length: 13 residues. Germline V gene lookup returns CDR1 MNHEY and CDR2 SVGAGI. CDR3 bases: TGTGCCAGCCTAGCCTGGCAGAACTATGGCTACACCTTC. As protein: CASLAWQNYGYTF.

This chain uses TRBV7-3 with TRBJ2-3, with a weak D call TRBD2 (5 bases). Germline V gives CDR1 SGHTA, CDR2 FQGTGA. The CDR3 spans 15 residues. V was cut by 5 bases and J by 3 bases, with 15 bases left in between. In DNA form, the CDR3 reads TGTGCCAGCAGCCCAGACGGGGTCGGTACAGATACGCAGTATTTT. This sequence encodes CASSPDGVGTDTQYF. Full variable domain (outside the CDR3, taken from reference TRBV7-3 and TRBJ2-3): GAGVSQTPSNKVTEKGKYVELRCDPISGHTALYWYRQSLGQGPEFLIYFQGTGAADDSGLPNDRFFAVRPEGSVSTLKIQRTERGDSAVYLCASSPDGVGTDTQYFGPGTRLTVL.

The chain has TRBV7-8 and TRBJ1-5; possibly TRBD1 for D (5 bases). CDR1 and CDR2 from the germline V gene are SGHVS and FQNEAQ. V lost 5 bases and J 4 bases, leaving 15 bases between the germline ends. The CDR3 spans 15 residues. CDR3 in DNA: TGTGCCAGCAGCACCCTCCAGGGATTGAATCAGCCCCAGCATTTT. The encoded protein is CASSTLQGLNQPQHF.

This chain joins TRBV19 and TRBJ1-2; no reliable D call. Germline V lookup: CDR1 LNHDA, CDR2 SQIVND (reference sequence). This CDR3 has 14 residues. V was cut by 7 bases and J by 2 bases, with 14 bases left in between. The CDR3, as DNA: TGTGCCAGTACCCCCTTCGACATCAACTATGGCTACACCTTC. Amino acid sequence: CASTPFDINYGYTF.

The chain recombines TRBV19 with TRBJ1-1; D uncertain. CDR3 size: 11 residues. Per germline, CDR1 LNHDA and CDR2 SQIVND (reference sequence). V lost 5 bases and J 8 bases, leaving 9 bases between the germline ends. Here the CDR3 DNA reads TGTGCCAGTAGTCTATGGGCAGAAGCTTTCTTT. It encodes CASSLWAEAFF.

This chain uses TRBV7-8 with TRBJ1-1; D possibly corresponds to TRBD1 (5 bases). Germline V gene data show CDR1 as SGHVS and CDR2 as FQNEAQ. Trimming left V 6 bases short and J 10 bases short, with 24 bases between. The CDR3 totals 15 residues. As DNA, the CDR3 is TGTGCCAGCAGACTTCGGGGGACCTCAGCGCCCGGAGCTTTCTTT. Translation: CASRLRGTSAPGAFF.

This chain's CDR3 is CASSLSLYQETQYF. Here the CDR3 DNA reads TGTGCCAGCAGCTTGTCTCTGTACCAAGAGACCCAGTACTTC. The V call is TRBV7-9, the J call TRBJ2-5; D is unresolved. Germline V gene sequence: CDR1 SEHNR, CDR2 FQNEAQ (reference sequence). The V end was cut by 3 bases, the J end by 0 bases, with 8 bases between. CDR3 length: 14 residues.

This chain joins TRBV5-1 and TRBJ2-3; the match to TRBD2 covers 9 bases. From germline, CDR1 is SGHRS and CDR2 YFSETQ. V shed 0 bases, J shed 5 bases, and the junction held 7 bases outside the gene matches. The CDR3 runs 16 residues. CDR3 loop: CASSLGGGASVDTQYF. The CDR3 DNA follows: TGCGCCAGCAGCTTGGGCGGGGGGGCTTCGGTAGATACGCAGTATTTT. Full variable domain (missing parts from reference TRBV5-1 and TRBJ2-3): KAGVTQTPRYLIKTRGQQVTLSCSPISGHRSVSWYQQTPGQGLQFLFEYFSETQRNKGNFPGRFSGRQFSNSRSEMNVSTLELGDSALYLCASSLGGGASVDTQYFGPGTRLTVL.

This clone was detected a few times. V usage is TRBV27 and J usage is TRBJ1-2; TRBD1 is a possible D gene (6 bases). There are 15 residues in the CDR3. Germline V gene lookup returns CDR1 MNHEY and CDR2 SMNVEV (reference sequence). Trimming left V 6 bases short and J 7 bases short, with 21 bases between. CDR3 sequence: CASRVSGGAQLGYTF. CDR3 sequence (DNA): TGTGCCAGCAGGGTGTCGGGGGGCGCGCAACTTGGCTACACCTTC.

This chain connects TRBV10-3 to TRBJ2-2; 8 bases fit TRBD2. This CDR3 spans 15 amino acids. The V and J ends lost 4 bases and 6 bases, in that order; junction bases with no gene match: 7. Germline V CDR1 and CDR2: ENHRY, SYGVKD. The CDR3 is CAISVGTSSSGELFF. The CDR3 DNA reads as TGTGCCATCAGTGTCGGGACTAGTTCGTCCGGGGAGCTGTTTTTT.